This T cell receptor beta chain appears in the sequencing data of a study of shared clonotypes between healthy human individuals. Note on this clone: Antigen unknown.

Study-wide points: It was observed that 5% to 6% of naive CD4 clonotypes were shared across several donors. Incompleteness in sorted-subset sequencing, despite large depth, was shown by rarefaction. It was the few donors that limited the genetic and exposure-history diversity represented.

It was CD45RO-negative cells, positively selected for CCR7, that made up naive CD8 cells, with terminally differentiated effector memory CD45RA+ cells excluded. Assay: immunoSEQ multiplex PCR; the TCRdb copy retains only in-frame clones and omits some. In the table there are roughly 850,000 clones, about 96% of which are singletons. Losses at the gene ends were 4 bases for V and 5 bases for J; bases not matched to a gene: 14. Germline V lookup: CDR1 MNHEY, CDR2 SMNVEV (reference sequence). This CDR3 has 16 amino acids. The rearrangement uses TRBV27 and TRBJ2-7, with 7 positions matching TRBD1. The material sequenced was naive CD8+ T cells sorted from blood. The clonotype comes from a man aged 25 to 40 in good health. This CDR3 reads CASSSGEQGVYNEQYF. DNA for the CDR3: TGTGCCAGCAGTTCCGGGGAGCAGGGGGTATACAACGAGCAGTACTTC.